The present T cell receptor (beta chain) was sequenced within a study of a mutant IDH1 vaccine in newly diagnosed glioma. Data came from immunoSEQ multiplex PCR; TCRdb stores just in-frame clones and leaves some out. The repertoire consists of about 20,000 clones, with roughly 78% occurring once and the leading ten covering about 13%. Comment on this clone: Its antigen is undetermined.

Described time point: week 23, last vaccination. The study gave 300 ug of mutant IDH1 20-mer peptide per vaccine dose, with topical imiquimod. Sequencing was performed on PBMCs, taken from a glioma patient whose treatment included an IDH1 peptide vaccine. The source is a young man with glioma.

The CDR3 loop reads CASSPWTGVDEQFF. DNA of the CDR3: TGTGCCAGCAGTCCATGGACAGGCGTCGATGAGCAGTTCTTC. The chain links TRBV6-5 to TRBJ2-1; 7 bases align to TRBD1. This CDR3 comprises 14 residues. Trimming cost V 5 bases and J 8 bases; bases outside gene matches: 9. From germline, CDR1 is MNHEY and CDR2 SVGAGI.